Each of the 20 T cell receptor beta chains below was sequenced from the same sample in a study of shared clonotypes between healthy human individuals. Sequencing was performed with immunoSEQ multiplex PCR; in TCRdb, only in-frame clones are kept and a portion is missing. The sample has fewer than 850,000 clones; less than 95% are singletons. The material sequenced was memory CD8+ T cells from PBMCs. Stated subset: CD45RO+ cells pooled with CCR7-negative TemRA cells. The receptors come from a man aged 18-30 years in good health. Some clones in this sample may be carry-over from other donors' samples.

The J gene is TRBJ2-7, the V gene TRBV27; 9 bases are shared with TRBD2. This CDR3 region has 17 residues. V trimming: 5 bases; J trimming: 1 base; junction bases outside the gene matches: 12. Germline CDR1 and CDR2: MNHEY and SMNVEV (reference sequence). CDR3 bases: TGTGCCAGCAGTCTCCCCCCCGCGGGAGGGTTTTCCTACGAGCAGTACTTC. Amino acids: CASSLPPAGGFSYEQYF.

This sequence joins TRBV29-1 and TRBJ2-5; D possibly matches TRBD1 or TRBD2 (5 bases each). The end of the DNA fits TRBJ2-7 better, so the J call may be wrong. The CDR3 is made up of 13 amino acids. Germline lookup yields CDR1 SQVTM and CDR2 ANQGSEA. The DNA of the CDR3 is TGCAGCGTAAGGGACCCAAAAACCTACGAGCAGTACTTC. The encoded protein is CSVRDPKTYEQYF.

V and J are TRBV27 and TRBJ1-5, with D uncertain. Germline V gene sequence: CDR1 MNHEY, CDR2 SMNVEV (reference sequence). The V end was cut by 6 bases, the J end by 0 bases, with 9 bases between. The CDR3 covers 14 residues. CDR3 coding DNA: TGTGCCAGCAGACCAGGTAGTAGCAATCAGCCCCAGCATTTT. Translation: CASRPGSSNQPQHF.

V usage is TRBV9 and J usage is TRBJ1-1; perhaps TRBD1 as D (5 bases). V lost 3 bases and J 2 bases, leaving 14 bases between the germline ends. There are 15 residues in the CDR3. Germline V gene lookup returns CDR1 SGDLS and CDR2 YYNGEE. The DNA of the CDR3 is TGTGCCAGCAGCGGGGGACCGACCGTTAACACTGAAGCTTTCTTT. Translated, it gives CASSGGPTVNTEAFF.

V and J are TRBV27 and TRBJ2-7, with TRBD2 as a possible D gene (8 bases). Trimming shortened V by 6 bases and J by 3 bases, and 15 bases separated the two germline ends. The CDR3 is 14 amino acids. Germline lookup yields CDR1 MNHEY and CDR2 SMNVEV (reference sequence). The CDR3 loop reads CASSGRGQSYEQYF. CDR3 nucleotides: TGTGCCAGCAGCGGGAGGGGGCAGAGCTACGAGCAGTACTTC.

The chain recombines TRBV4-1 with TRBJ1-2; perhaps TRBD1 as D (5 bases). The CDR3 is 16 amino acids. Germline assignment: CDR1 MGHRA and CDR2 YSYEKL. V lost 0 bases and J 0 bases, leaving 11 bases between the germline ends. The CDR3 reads CASSQEVTGSNYGYTF. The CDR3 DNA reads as TGCGCCAGCAGCCAAGAAGTAACAGGTTCTAACTATGGCTACACCTTC.

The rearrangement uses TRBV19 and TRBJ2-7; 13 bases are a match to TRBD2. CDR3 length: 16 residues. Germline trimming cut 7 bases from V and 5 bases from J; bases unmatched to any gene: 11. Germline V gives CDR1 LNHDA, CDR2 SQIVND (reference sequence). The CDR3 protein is CASMPRGGLAGDEQYF. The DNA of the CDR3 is TGTGCCAGTATGCCACGGGGCGGACTAGCGGGAGACGAGCAGTACTTC. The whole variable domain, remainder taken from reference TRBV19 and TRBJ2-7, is DGGITQSPKYLFRKEGQNVTLSCEQNLNHDAMYWYRQDPGQGLRLIYYSQIVNDFQKGDIAEGYSVSREKKESFPLTVTSAQKNPTAFYLCASMPRGGLAGDEQYFGPGTRLTVT.

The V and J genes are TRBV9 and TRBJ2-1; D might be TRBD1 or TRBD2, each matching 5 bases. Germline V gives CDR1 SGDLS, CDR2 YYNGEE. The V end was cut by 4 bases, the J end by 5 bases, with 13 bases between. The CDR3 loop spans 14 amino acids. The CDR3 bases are TGTGCCAGCAGCCTAGGGACGGCCAACAATGAGCAGTTCTTC. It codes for CASSLGTANNEQFF.

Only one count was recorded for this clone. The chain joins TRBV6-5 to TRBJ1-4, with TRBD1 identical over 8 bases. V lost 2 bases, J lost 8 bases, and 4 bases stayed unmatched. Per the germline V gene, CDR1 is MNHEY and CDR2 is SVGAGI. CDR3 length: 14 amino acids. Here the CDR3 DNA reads TGTGCCAGCAGTTACGGGACAGGAGGCGAAAAACTGTTTTTT. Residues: CASSYGTGGEKLFF.

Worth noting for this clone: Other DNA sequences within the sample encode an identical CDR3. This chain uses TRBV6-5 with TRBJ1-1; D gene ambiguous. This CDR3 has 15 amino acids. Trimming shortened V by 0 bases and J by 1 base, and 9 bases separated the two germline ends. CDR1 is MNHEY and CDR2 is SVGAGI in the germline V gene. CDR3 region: CASSYSLVGNTEAFF. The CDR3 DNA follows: TGTGCCAGCAGTTACTCTCTAGTGGGGAACACTGAAGCTTTCTTT.

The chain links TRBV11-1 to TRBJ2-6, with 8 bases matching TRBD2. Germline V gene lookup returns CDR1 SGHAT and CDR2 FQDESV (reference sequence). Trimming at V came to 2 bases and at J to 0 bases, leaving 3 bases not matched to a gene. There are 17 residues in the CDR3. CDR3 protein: CASSLTSGVSGANVLTF. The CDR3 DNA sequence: TGTGCCAGCAGCTTAACTAGCGGAGTCTCTGGGGCCAACGTCCTGACTTTC.

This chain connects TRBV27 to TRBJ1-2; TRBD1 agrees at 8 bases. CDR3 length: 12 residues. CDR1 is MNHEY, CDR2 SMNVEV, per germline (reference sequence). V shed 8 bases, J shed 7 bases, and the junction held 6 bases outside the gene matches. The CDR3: CASRPTGGGYTF. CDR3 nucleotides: TGTGCCAGCCGGCCTACAGGGGGTGGCTACACCTTC.

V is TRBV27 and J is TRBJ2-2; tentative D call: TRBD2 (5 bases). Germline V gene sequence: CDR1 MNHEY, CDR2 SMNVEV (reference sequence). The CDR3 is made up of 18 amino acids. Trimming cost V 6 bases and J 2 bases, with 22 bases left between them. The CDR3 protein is CASSPIHQSGPNTGELFF. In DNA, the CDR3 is TGTGCCAGCAGCCCCATTCATCAAAGCGGCCCCAACACCGGGGAGCTGTTTTTT.

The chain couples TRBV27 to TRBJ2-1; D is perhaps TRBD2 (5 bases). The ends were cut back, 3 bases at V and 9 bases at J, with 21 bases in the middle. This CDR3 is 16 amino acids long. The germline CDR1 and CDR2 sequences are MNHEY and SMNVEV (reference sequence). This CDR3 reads CASSLVPIRGPGEQFF. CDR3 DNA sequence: TGTGCCAGCAGTTTGGTCCCCATAAGAGGGCCGGGTGAGCAGTTCTTC.

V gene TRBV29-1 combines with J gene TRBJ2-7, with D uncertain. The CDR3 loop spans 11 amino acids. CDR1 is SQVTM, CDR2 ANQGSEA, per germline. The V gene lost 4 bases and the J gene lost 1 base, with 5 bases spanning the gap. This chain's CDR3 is CSVAVSYEQYF. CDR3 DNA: TGCAGCGTTGCCGTGTCCTACGAGCAGTACTTC.

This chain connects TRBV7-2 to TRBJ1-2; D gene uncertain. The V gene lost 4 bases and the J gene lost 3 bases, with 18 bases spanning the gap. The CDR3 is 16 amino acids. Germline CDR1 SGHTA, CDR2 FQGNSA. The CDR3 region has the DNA TGTGCCAGCAGCTCGCGTTCGGGTCGCCCCTACTATGGCTACACCTTC. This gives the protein CASSSRSGRPYYGYTF.

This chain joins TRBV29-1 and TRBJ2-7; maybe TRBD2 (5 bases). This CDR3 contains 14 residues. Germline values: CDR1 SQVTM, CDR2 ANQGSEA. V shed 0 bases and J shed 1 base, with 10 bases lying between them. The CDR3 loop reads CSVEDSSRSYEQYF. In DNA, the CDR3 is TGCAGCGTTGAAGATTCTAGCAGATCCTACGAGCAGTACTTC.

The CDR3 nucleotides are TGTGCCAGCAGTTTAACGGCCTCATGGGAGCAGTACTTC. It specifies CASSLTASWEQYF. The chain has TRBV27 and TRBJ2-7; D is unresolved. Looked up from germline, CDR1 is MNHEY and CDR2 is SMNVEV (reference sequence). V was trimmed by 2 bases and J by 7 bases, leaving 12 bases between them. This CDR3 contains 13 residues.

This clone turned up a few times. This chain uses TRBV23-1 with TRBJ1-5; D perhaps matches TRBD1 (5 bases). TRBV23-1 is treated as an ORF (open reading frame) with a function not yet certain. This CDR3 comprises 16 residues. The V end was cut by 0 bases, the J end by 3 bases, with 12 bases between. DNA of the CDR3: TGCGCCAGCAGTCAATCGTTAGGGACGAACAATCAGCCCCAGCATTTT. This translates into CASSQSLGTNNQPQHF.

For the CDR3, the DNA is TGTGCCAGCAGCTCATTAGACAGGGACCAAGAGACCCAGTACTTC. Translated, it gives CASSSLDRDQETQYF. V and J are TRBV7-6 and TRBJ2-5; TRBD1 matches at 7 bases. The junction had 5 bases not matched to a gene; V was cut back by 4 bases and J by 0 bases. Germline V lookup: CDR1 SGHVS, CDR2 FNYEAQ. The CDR3 covers 15 residues.